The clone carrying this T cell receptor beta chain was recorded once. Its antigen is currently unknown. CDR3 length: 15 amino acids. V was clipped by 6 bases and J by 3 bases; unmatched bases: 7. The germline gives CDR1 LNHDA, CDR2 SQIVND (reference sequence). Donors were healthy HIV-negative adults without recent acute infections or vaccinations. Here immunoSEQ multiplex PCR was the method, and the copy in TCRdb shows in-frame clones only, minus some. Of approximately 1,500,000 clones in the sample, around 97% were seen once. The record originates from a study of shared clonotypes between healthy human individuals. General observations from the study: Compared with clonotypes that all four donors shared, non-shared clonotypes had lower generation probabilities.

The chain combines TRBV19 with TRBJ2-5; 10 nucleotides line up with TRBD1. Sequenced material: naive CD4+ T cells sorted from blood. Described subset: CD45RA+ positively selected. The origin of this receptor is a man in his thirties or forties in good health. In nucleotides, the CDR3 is TGTGCCAGTAGGAAATTCGGACAGGGGGAAGAGACCCAGTACTTC. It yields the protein CASRKFGQGEETQYF.